This T cell receptor (beta chain) is drawn from a study of post-analysis software for immune sequencing data. Study-level results: Significantly lower normalized Chao1 diversity was found in patients with multiple sclerosis relative to controls. Samples from a shared batch, those prepared together, strongly co-clustered by F measure. A handful of TRBV segments were significantly more frequent in patients than in controls. TRBV5-6, TRBV5-1 and TRBV20-1 were among these segments.

Only a few counts were recorded for this clonotype. Its target is unknown. The library was made from cDNA and included unique molecular identifiers. Starting from around 0.96 to 9.9 million T cells, the study yielded about 500,000 cDNA molecules. From the PCR reads, TCRdb called clonotypes with MiXCR, one entry per CDR3 protein. The sample contains roughly 870,000 distinct CDR3 sequences, 53% of which appear only once. Between the trimmed V and J ends, which lost 10 bases and 1 base, there was a span of 7 bases. Per the germline V gene, CDR1 is MNHNY and CDR2 is SVGAGI (reference sequence). The CDR3 contains 11 residues.

The sequenced sample consisted of blood. The TCR originated in a girl between 10 and 17 years old with multiple sclerosis. J is TRBJ1-1 and V is TRBV6-6; D gene unclear. CDR3 nucleotides: TGTGCCACCGGGAAGAACACTGAAGCTTTCTTT. Its protein is CATGKNTEAFF.